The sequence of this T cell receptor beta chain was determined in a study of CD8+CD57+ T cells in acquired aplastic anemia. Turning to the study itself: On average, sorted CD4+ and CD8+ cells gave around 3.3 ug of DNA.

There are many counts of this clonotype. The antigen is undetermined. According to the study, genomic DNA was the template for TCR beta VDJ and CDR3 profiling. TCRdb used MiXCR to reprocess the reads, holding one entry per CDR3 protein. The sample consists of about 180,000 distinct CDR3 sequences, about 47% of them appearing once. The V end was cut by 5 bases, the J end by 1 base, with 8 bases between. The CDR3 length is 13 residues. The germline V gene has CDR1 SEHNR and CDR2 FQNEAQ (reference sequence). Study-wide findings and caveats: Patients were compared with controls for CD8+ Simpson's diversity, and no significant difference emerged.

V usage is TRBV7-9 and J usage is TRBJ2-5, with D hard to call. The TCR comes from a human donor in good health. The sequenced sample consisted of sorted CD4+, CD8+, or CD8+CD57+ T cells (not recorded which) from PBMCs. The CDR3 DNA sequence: TGTGCCAGCAGCCCCAGAGGCCAAGAGACCCAGTACTTC. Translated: CASSPRGQETQYF.